The clone carrying this T cell receptor (beta chain) appeared a few times. Antigen: not known. This sample is part of a study of beta chain features in type 1 diabetes. General study results and limits: Shortening that was moderate but significant affected the TCRB CDR3s of Type 1 diabetes patients in all four CD4+ subsets.

Expressed TCRB transcripts were sequenced after all isolated RNA was converted to cDNA. Sequencing was performed with immunoSEQ multiplex PCR; in TCRdb, only in-frame clones are kept and a portion is missing. Of about 120,000 clones detected, roughly 17% appear once; the ten largest clones hold 2.6%. The V gene's germline CDR1 is MNHEY and CDR2 SMNVEV (reference sequence). J lost 5 bases, V lost 2 bases, and 4 bases had no gene match. The CDR3 runs 15 residues. The source material was central memory CD4+ T cells from blood. The chain combines TRBV27 with TRBJ2-1, with 9 nucleotides matching TRBD2. The TCR was taken from a man younger than 35 with type 1 diabetes. The CDR3 protein is CASSLRLAVNNEQFF. CDR3 nucleotide sequence: TGTGCCAGCAGTTTACGACTAGCGGTGAACAATGAGCAGTTCTTC.